The T cell receptor (beta chain) under discussion was sequenced for a study of cytomegalovirus exposure and HLA in healthy donors. This clone appeared a single time. The study ran its PCR with 60 Vbeta and 13 Jbeta primers. Method: immunoSEQ multiplex PCR; TCRdb's copy keeps in-frame clones and lacks some. The table records 30,000 to 40,000 clones, about 80% of them present only once. The V and J ends lost 2 bases and 2 bases, in that order; junction bases with no gene match: 6. Germline loops: CDR1 SGHRS, CDR2 YFSETQ. This CDR3 comprises 15 residues. The chain carries TRBV5-1 and TRBJ2-7, with 8 bases identical to TRBD2. Source material: PBMCs. The TCR was taken from a woman between 18 and 30 years old in good health and CMV-seropositive. The chain's CDR3 is CASSFSSGGTYEQYF. The CDR3 region has the DNA TGCGCCAGCAGCTTTTCAAGCGGGGGTACCTACGAGCAGTACTTC.